The 12 T cell receptor beta chains in this list originate from one sample, sequenced in a study of OX40 agonist ivuxolimab in advanced cancers. Here immunoSEQ multiplex PCR was the method, and the copy in TCRdb shows in-frame clones only, minus some. The top ten clones hold 1.3% to 1.5% of a sample with about 86,000 clones, about 83% of them seen once. Source: CD4+ or CD8+ T cells sorted from blood, taken in a trial of the OX40 agonist ivuxolimab. These receptors were taken from an adult with an advanced solid tumor such as melanoma, head and neck, liver or kidney cancer.

The V and J genes are TRBV7-2 and TRBJ2-4, with 7 bases fitting TRBD1. After removal of 5 bases from V and 3 bases from J, the junction contained 4 bases not matched to a gene. Germline loops: CDR1 SGHTA, CDR2 FQGNSA. The CDR3 loop spans 14 amino acids. Written as DNA, the CDR3 is TGTGCCAGCAGCCTAGGGACAGACAAAAACATTCAGTACTTC. It is translated as CASSLGTDKNIQYF.

This clone was seen just once. The chain has TRBV10-1 and TRBJ2-7; no reliable D call. The germline V gene encodes CDR1 WNHNN and CDR2 SYGVQD (reference sequence). V was cut by 6 bases and J by 5 bases, with 14 bases left in between. The CDR3 loop spans 13 amino acids. In nucleotides, the CDR3 is TGCGCCAGCAGCCTCCCCCAGAGCCACGAGCAGTACTTC. This encodes CASSLPQSHEQYF.

The V and J genes are TRBV29-1 and TRBJ2-3, with 8 positions matching TRBD2. J lost 2 bases, V lost 5 bases, and 3 bases had no gene match. The CDR3 totals 13 residues. CDR1 and CDR2 (germline): SQVTM, ANQGSEA. The CDR3 region is CSVRGGFTDTQYF. CDR3 in DNA: TGCAGCGTTCGGGGGGGCTTCACAGATACGCAGTATTTT.

The rearrangement joins TRBV6-1 to TRBJ1-5; D remains unclear. V was clipped by 6 bases and J by 8 bases, with 17 bases between them. Germline V gene data show CDR1 as MNHNS and CDR2 as SASEGT. CDR3 length: 14 amino acids. The CDR3 region has the DNA TGTGCCAGCAGGGCCATTCATCGCGAGAAGCCCCAGCATTTT. This sequence encodes CASRAIHREKPQHF.

This clone was found once. One junction end does not reproduce the germline sequence, and a read error may be involved. This sequence joins TRBV6-1 and TRBJ1-3, with 8 bases that match TRBD1. Germline V gene data show CDR1 as MNHNS and CDR2 as SASEGT. The CDR3 loop spans 14 amino acids. CDR3 region: CASSEVQGEAPTNF. CDR3 in DNA: TGTGCCAGCAGTGAAGTACAGGGGGAAGCCCCTACGAATTTT.

V usage is TRBV4-2 and J usage is TRBJ1-6; possibly TRBD1 for D (5 bases). The germline CDR1 and CDR2 sequences are LGHNA and YNFKEQ. The CDR3 spans 16 residues. V lost 0 bases and J 6 bases, leaving 12 bases between the germline ends. The CDR3 region has the DNA TGTGCCAGCAGCCAAGAGAGGGGACTCAGTAATTCACCCCTCCACTTT. Translation: CASSQERGLSNSPLHF.

This chain uses TRBV7-2 with TRBJ1-5; no reliable D call. Between the trimmed V and J ends, which lost 0 bases and 4 bases, there was a span of 7 bases. Germline V CDR1 and CDR2: SGHTA, FQGNSA. The CDR3 covers 14 residues. The DNA of the CDR3 is TGTGCCAGCAGCTTAGCCGGCCAAAATCAGCCCCAGCATTTT. Encoded protein: CASSLAGQNQPQHF.

The rearrangement joins TRBV5-1 to TRBJ1-3, with no clear D. Trimming pared 5 bases from V and 0 bases from J, leaving 6 bases between. The CDR3 has 13 residues. Germline V gene lookup returns CDR1 SGHRS and CDR2 YFSETQ. CDR3 residues: CASRGISGNTIYF. Written as DNA, the CDR3 is TGCGCCAGCAGGGGGATCTCTGGAAACACCATATATTTT.

The chain recombines TRBV2 with TRBJ1-5; D not resolved. CDR3 length: 15 amino acids. Germline-derived CDR1 and CDR2 are SNHLY and FYNNEI. V was pared by 7 bases and J by 3 bases, with 16 bases between. The CDR3 sequence: CASTEGRRANQPQHF. The DNA for the CDR3 is TGTGCCAGCACGGAAGGACGGAGGGCCAATCAGCCCCAGCATTTT.

This clone was observed a handful of times. The chain employs TRBV7-9 and TRBJ1-1, with D perhaps matching TRBD1 (5 bases). The CDR3 is made up of 14 amino acids. Germline loops: CDR1 SEHNR, CDR2 FQNEAQ (reference sequence). Trimming removed 7 bases from V and 1 base from J, with 13 bases in between. The CDR3 DNA follows: TGTGCCAGCACCACTAGACAGAAGAACACTGAAGCTTTCTTT. Its protein product is CASTTRQKNTEAFF.

This clone was counted only a few times. The rearrangement uses TRBV14 and TRBJ1-1; TRBD1 is a possible D gene (5 bases). Germline-derived CDR1 and CDR2 are SGHDN and FVKESK. The CDR3 runs to 14 residues. Trimming took off 1 base at V and 4 bases at J, with 10 bases between the two ends. In DNA, the CDR3 is TGTGCCAGCAGCCAAGTACAGGCGCGCACTGAAGCTTTCTTT. Amino acids: CASSQVQARTEAFF.

The gene calls are TRBV11-3 and TRBJ2-7; D is ambiguous. The V and J ends lost 1 base and 6 bases respectively, with 16 bases between them. The CDR3 is 15 amino acids. Germline CDR1 reads SGHNT; CDR2 reads YENEEA. CDR3 amino acids: CASSLAPAAGVEQYF. In nucleotides, the CDR3 is TGTGCCAGCAGCTTAGCCCCGGCGGCTGGGGTCGAGCAGTACTTC.